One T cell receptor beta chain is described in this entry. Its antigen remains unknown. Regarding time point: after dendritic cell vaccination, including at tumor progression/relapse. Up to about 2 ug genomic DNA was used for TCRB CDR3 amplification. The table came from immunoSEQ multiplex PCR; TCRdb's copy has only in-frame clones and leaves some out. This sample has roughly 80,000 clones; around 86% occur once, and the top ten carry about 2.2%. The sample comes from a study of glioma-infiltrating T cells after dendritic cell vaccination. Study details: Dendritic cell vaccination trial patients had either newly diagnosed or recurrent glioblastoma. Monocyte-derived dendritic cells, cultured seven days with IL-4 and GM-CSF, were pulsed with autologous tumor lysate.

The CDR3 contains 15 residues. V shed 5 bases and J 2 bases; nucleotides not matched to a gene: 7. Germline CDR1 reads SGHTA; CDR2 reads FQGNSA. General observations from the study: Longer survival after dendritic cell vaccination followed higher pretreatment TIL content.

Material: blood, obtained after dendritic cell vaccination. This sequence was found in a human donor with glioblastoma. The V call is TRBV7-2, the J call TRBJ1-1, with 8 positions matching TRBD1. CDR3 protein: CASSPGGRFNTEAFF. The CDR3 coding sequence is TGTGCCAGCAGCCCAGGGGGCAGGTTTAACACTGAAGCTTTCTTT.